These T cell receptor beta chains were read from a single sample in a study of Ad26.COV2.S vaccination and SARS-CoV-2 variants. Here immunoSEQ multiplex PCR was the method, and the copy in TCRdb shows in-frame clones only, minus some. The sample lists about 390,000 clones, about nine tenths occurring once. The material sequenced was peripheral blood, taken in a trial of Ad26.COV2.S vaccine versus placebo. These receptors were taken from a person aged 18 to 65 who received the Ad26.COV2.S COVID-19 vaccine or a placebo. The conserved cysteine and the conserved F or W are not part of the CDR3 here. D genes are given only for firm matches. Not all rows give a size; the values are once, few, many and, for expanded clones, a class.

clone size,CDR3 length,V gene,D gene,CDR3 protein
.,13,TRBV27,.,ASTPGGGPNQPQH
.,12,TRBV9,.,ASSVVGGPDGYT
.,12,TRBV6-5,.,ASSYSSYNSPLH
.,14,TRBV5-1,.,ASSLGGFPSTDTQY
.,9,TRBV12-3/TRBV12-4,.,ASSLGYGYT
.,13,TRBV6-5,TRBD1,ASRLRDRGPETQY
.,16,TRBV5-1,TRBD2,ASSLSGTSGGYTDTQY
.,11,TRBV12-5,.,ASGPQGNTEAF
.,11,TRBV29-1,.,SVGGGPYNEQF
.,15,TRBV5-1,TRBD2,ASSLGTSGPLWNEQF
.,14,TRBV10-3,.,AISESPTPPRLGYT
once,13,TRBV5-6,TRBD2,ASSPGGQNSYEQY
.,11,TRBV12-3/TRBV12-4,TRBD1,ASGQGVYQPQH
few,10,TRBV12-3/TRBV12-4,.,ASSRSESGQF
few,11,TRBV7-8,TRBD2,ASSLGGGNEQF
.,13,TRBV5-4,.,ASSGGREGPYEQY
.,13,TRBV6-1,.,ASSDEGWGTYEQY
once,12,TRBV5-1,.,ASSPGTDIYEQY
.,13,TRBV2,TRBD2,ASSETSGGYNEQF
.,11,TRBV24-1,.,ATSGAGGETQY
few,13,TRBV11-3,.,ASSPTGGGTGELF
.,12,TRBV4-1,.,ASSQGLRGTEAF
.,13,TRBV5-1,.,ASSLGGGGQETQY
once,13,TRBV6-1,TRBD1,ASSDYGQANQPQH
.,15,TRBV4-1,.,ASSQDPGVRRNYGYT
.,14,TRBV2,.,ASSATDSNYNSPLH